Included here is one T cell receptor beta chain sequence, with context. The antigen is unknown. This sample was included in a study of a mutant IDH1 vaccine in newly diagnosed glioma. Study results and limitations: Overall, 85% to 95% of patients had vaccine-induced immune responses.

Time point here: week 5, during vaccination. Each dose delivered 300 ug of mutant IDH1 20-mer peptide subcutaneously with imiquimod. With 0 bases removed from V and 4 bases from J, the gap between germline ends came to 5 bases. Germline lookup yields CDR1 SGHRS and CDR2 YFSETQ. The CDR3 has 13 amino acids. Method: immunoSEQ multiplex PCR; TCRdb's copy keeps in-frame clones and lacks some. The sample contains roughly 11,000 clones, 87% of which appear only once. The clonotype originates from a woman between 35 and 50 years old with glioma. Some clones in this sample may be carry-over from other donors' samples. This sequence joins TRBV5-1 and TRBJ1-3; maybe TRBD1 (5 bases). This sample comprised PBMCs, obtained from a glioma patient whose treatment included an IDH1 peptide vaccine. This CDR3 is CASSLDRGNTIYF. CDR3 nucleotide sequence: TGCGCCAGCAGCTTGGACAGGGGAAACACCATATATTTT.